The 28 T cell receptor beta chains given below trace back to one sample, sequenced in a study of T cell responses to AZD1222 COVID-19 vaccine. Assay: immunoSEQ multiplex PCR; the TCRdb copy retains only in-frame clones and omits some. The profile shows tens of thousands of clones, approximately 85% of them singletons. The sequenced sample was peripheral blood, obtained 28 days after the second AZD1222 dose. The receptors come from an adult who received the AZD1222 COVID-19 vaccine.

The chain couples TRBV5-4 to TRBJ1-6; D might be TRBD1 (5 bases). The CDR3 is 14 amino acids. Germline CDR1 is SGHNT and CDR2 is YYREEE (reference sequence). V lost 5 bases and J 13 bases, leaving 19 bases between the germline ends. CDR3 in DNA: TGTGCCAGCAGTTCGGGACGAGCGGCTAATCCCCTCCACTTT. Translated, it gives CASSSGRAANPLHF.

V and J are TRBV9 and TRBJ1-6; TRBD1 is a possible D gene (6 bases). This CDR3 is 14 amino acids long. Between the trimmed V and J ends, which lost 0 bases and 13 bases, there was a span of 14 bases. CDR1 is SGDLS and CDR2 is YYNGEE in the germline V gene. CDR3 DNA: TGTGCCAGCAGCGTAGCGGACAGTCTGGGGCCCCTCCACTTT. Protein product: CASSVADSLGPLHF.

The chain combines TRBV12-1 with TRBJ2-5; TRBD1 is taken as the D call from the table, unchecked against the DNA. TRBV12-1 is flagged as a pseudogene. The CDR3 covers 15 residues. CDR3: CASSSMTGGRETQYF. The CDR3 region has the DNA TGTGCCAGCAGCTCCATGACAGGGGGCAGGGAGACCCAGTACTTC.

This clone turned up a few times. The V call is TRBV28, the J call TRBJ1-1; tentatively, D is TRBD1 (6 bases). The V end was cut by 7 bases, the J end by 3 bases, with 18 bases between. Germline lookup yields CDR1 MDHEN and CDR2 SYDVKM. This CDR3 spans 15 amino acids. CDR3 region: CASISEQGMHTEAFF. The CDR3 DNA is TGTGCCAGCATTTCTGAACAGGGTATGCACACTGAAGCTTTCTTT.

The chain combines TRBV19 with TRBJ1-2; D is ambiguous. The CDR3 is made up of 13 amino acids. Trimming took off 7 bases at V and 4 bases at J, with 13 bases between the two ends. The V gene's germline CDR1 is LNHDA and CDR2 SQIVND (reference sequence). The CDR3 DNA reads TGTGCCAGTACCTCGAGTTCGGGCTATGGCTACACCTTC. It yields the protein CASTSSSGYGYTF.

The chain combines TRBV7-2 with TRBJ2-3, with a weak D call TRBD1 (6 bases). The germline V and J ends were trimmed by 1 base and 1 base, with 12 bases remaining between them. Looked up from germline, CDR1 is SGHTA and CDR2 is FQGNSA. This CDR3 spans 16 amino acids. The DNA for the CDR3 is TGTGCCAGCAGCTTAGTCCGGGACACACGCACAGATACGCAGTATTTT. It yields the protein CASSLVRDTRTDTQYF.

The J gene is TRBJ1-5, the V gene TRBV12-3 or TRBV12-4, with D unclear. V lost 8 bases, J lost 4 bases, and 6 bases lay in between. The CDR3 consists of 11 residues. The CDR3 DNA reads TGTGCCAGCGGCTATAATCAGCCCCAGCATTTT. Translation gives CASGYNQPQHF.

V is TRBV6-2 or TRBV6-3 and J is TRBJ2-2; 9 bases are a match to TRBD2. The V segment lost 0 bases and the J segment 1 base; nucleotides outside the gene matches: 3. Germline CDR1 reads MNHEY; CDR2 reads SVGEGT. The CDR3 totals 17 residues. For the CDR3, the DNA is TGTGCCAGCAGTTACTCGGCTAGCGGGAAGAACACCGGGGAGCTGTTTTTT. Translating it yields CASSYSASGKNTGELFF.

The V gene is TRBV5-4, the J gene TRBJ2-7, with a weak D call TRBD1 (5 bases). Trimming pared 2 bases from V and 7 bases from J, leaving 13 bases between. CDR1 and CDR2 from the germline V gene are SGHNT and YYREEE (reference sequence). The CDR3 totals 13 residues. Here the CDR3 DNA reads TGTGCCAGCAGCTTTAGGGGCGCGTGGGAGCAGTACTTC. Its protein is CASSFRGAWEQYF.

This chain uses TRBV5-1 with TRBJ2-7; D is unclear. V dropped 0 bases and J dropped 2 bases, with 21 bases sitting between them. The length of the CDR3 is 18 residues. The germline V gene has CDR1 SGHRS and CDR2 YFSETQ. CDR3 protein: CASSLVGQAQSYAYEQYF. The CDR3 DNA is TGCGCCAGCAGCTTGGTAGGTCAGGCGCAGTCGTACGCCTACGAGCAGTACTTC.

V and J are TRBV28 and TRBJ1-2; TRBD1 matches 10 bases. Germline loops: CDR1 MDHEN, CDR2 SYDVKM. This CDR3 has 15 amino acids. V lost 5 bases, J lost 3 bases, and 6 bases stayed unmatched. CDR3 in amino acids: CASSGGGTGDYGYTF. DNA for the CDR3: TGTGCCAGCAGTGGCGGAGGGACAGGGGACTATGGCTACACCTTC.

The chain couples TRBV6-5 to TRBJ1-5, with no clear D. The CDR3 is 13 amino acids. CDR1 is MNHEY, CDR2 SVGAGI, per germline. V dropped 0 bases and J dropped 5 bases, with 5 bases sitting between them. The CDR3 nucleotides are TGTGCCAGCAGTTACTCGCGGGATCAGCCCCAGCATTTT. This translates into CASSYSRDQPQHF.

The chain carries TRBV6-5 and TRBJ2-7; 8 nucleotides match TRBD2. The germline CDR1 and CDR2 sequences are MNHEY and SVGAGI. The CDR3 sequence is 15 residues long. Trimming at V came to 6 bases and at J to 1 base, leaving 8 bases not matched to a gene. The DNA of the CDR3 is TGTGCCAGCAGGGCTGGTTTAGCGGGATCCTACGAGCAGTACTTC. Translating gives CASRAGLAGSYEQYF.

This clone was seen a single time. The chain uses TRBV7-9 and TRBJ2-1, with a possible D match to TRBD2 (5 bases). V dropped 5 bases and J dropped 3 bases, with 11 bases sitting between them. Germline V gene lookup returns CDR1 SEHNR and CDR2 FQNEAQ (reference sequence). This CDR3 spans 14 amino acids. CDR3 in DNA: TGTGCCAGCAGCCCTGGTGAGGGCTACAATGAGCAGTTCTTC. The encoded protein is CASSPGEGYNEQFF.

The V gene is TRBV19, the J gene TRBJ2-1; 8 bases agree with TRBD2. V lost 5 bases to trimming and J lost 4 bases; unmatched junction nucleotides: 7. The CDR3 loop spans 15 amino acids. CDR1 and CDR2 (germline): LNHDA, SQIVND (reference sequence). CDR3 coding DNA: TGTGCCAGTAGTTTCTTAGCGGGGTCTTACAATGAGCAGTTCTTC. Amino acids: CASSFLAGSYNEQFF.

This CDR3 reads CASSQTFNYGYTF. As DNA, the CDR3 is TGTGCCAGCAGTCAGACCTTCAACTATGGCTACACCTTC. The V and J genes are TRBV6-2 or TRBV6-3 and TRBJ1-2; D gene ambiguous. The CDR3 is 13 amino acids. Trimming removed 5 bases from V and 2 bases from J, with 9 bases in between. From germline, CDR1 is MNHEY and CDR2 SVGEGT.

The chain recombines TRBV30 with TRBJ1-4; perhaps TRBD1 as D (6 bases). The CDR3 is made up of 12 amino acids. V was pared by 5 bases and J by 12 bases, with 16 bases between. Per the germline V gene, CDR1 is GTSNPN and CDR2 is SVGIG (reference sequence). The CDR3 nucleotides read TGTGCCTGGTGGACAGTGGGGGGTGAACTGTTTTTT. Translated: CAWWTVGGELFF. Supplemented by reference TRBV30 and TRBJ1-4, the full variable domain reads SQTIHQWPATLVQPVGSPLSLECTVEGTSNPNLYWYRQAAGRGLQLLFYSVGIGQISSEVPQNLSASRPQDRQFILSSKKLLLSDSGFYLCAWWTVGGELFFGSGTQLSVL.

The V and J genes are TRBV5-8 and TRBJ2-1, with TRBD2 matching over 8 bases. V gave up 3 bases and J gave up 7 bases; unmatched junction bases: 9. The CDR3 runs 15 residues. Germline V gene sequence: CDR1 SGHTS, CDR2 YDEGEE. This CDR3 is CASSWGGSGVNEQFF. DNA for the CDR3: TGTGCCAGCAGCTGGGGAGGTAGCGGGGTAAATGAGCAGTTCTTC.

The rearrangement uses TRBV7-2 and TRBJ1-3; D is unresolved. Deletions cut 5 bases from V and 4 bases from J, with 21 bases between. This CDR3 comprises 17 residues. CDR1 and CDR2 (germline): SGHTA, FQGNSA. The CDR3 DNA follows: TGTGCCAGCAGCCCTGCGCGGGCCAGCAGGTTCGGAAACACCATATATTTT. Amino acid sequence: CASSPARASRFGNTIYF.

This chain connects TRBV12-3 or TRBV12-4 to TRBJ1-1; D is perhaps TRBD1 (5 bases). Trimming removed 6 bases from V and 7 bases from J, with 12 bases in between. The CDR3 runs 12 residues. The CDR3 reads CASSLGGFEAFF. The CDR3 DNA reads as TGTGCCAGCAGCTTGGGGGGGTTTGAAGCTTTCTTT.

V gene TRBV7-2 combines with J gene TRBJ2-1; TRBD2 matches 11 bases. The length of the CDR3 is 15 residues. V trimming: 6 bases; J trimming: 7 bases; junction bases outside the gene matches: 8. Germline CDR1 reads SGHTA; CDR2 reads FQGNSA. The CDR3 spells CASRLLAGVSNEQFF. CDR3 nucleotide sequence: TGTGCCAGCAGACTACTAGCGGGAGTATCGAATGAGCAGTTCTTC. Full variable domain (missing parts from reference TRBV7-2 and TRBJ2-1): GAGVSQSPSNKVTEKGKDVELRCDPISGHTALYWYRQSLGQGLEFLIYFQGNSAPDKSGLPSDRFSAERTGGSVSTLTIQRTQQEDSAVYLCASRLLAGVSNEQFFGPGTRLTVL.

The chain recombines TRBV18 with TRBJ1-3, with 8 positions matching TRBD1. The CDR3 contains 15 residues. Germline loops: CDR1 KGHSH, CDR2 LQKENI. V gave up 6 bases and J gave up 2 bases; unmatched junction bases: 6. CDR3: CASSRDRSTGNTIYF. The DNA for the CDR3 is TGTGCCAGCTCCCGGGACAGGAGCACTGGAAACACCATATATTTT.

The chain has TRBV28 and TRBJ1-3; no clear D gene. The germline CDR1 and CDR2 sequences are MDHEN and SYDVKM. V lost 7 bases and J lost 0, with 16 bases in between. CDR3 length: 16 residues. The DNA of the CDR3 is TGTGCCAGCACTTTTTCCCGAACAAACTCTGGAAACACCATATATTTT. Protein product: CASTFSRTNSGNTIYF.

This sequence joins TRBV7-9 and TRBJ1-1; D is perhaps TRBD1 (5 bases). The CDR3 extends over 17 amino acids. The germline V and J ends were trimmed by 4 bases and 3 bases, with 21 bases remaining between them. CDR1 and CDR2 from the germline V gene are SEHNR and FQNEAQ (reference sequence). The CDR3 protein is CASSSHGRTMGDTEAFF. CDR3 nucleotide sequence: TGTGCCAGCAGCTCCCACGGCAGGACGATGGGGGACACTGAAGCTTTCTTT.

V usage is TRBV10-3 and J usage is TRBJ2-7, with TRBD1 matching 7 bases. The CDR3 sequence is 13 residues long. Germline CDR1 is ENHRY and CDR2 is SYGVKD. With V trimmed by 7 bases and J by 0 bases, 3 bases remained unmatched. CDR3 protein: CAIKGQSSYEQYF. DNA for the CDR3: TGTGCCATCAAGGGACAGAGCTCCTACGAGCAGTACTTC.

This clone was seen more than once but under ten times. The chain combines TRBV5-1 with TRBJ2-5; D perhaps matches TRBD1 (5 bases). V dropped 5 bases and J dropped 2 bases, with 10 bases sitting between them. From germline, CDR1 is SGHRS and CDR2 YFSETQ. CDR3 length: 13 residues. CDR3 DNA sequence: TGCGCCAGCAGGGACATGAGGCAAGAGACCCAGTACTTC. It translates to CASRDMRQETQYF.

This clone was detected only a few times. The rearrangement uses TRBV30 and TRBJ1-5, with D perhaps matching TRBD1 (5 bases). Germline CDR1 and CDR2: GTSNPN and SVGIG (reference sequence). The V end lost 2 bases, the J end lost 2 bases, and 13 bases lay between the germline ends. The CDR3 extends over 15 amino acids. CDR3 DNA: TGTGCCTGGAGTTCCGGGACCCTCGGCAATCAGCCCCAGCATTTT. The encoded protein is CAWSSGTLGNQPQHF.

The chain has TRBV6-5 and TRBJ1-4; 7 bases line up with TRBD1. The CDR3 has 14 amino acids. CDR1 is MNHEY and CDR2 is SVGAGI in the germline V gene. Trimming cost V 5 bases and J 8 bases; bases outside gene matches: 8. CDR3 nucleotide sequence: TGTGCCAGCAGTAGACAGGGTTTGGGCGAAAAACTGTTTTTT. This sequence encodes CASSRQGLGEKLFF.